This is a list of T cell receptor beta chains from one sample in a study of technical replicates of blood from four donors. Profiling relied on immunoSEQ multiplex PCR, and the TCRdb table lists in-frame clones only, not all of them. The table shows about 75,000 clones, with 75% to 95% occurring only once. The sequenced sample consisted of T cells isolated from PBMCs. These receptors were obtained from a human donor in good health. Some clones in this sample may be carry-over from other donors' samples. Both conserved end residues are part of each CDR3. The D gene is left open where the match is weak. Size is omitted from some rows. Given values are once, few, many or a class for expanded clones.

TRBV7-2	TRBD1	TRBJ2-7	-	CASSLRTGDFYEQYF	TGTGCCAGCAGCTTACGGACAGGGGATTTCTACGAGCAGTACTTC
TRBV5-8	-	TRBJ2-3	-	CASSRHSGGDTQYF	TGTGCCAGCAGCCGCCATAGCGGAGGAGATACGCAGTATTTT
TRBV29-1	-	TRBJ1-4	-	CSVREGPNEKLFF	TGCAGCGTGAGGGAAGGACCCAATGAAAAACTGTTTTTT
TRBV6-1	TRBD1	TRBJ1-1	-	CASSARQGGDTEAFF	TGTGCCAGCAGTGCTAGACAGGGAGGAGACACTGAAGCTTTCTTT
TRBV7-8	TRBD2	TRBJ2-1	-	CASSFPSGGGYNEQFF	TGTGCCAGCAGCTTTCCTTCGGGAGGGGGCTACAATGAGCAGTTCTTC
TRBV19	-	TRBJ2-6	-	CASSIPSGANVLTF	TGTGCCAGTAGTATCCCGTCTGGGGCCAACGTCCTGACTTTC
TRBV19	-	TRBJ1-4	-	CALRENEKLFF	TGTGCCCTACGCGAGAATGAAAAACTGTTTTTT
TRBV5-4	-	TRBJ1-1	-	CASSLGLNTEAFF	TGTGCCAGCAGCTTGGGGCTGAACACTGAAGCTTTCTTT
TRBV7-6	TRBD1	TRBJ1-5	-	CASSLATGNQPQHF	TGTGCCAGCAGCTTAGCGACAGGGAACCAGCCCCAGCATTTT
TRBV6-6	TRBD1	TRBJ2-7	once	CASAGQGSYEQYF	TGTGCCAGCGCGGGACAGGGGTCCTACGAGCAGTACTTC
TRBV6-6	-	TRBJ2-7	-	CASRLVGSEMEQYF	TGTGCCAGCCGGCTTGTCGGGTCGGAGATGGAGCAGTACTTC
TRBV18	-	TRBJ1-4	-	CASSPRGIGRVNEKLFF	TGTGCCAGCTCACCAAGGGGAATAGGTCGGGTTAATGAAAAACTGTTTTTT
TRBV30	-	TRBJ1-5	few	CAWSVLSEYSNQPQHF	TGTGCCTGGAGTGTACTGAGTGAATATAGCAATCAGCCCCAGCATTTT
TRBV9	-	TRBJ2-1	-	CASSSTFLYNEQFF	TGTGCCAGCAGTAGCACCTTTCTATACAATGAGCAGTTCTTC
TRBV30	TRBD1	TRBJ2-7	-	CAWSVANRGIHF	TGTGCCTGGAGTGTGGCCAACAGGGGGATCCACTTC
TRBV5-4	-	TRBJ2-2	-	CASNLQGSAGELFF	TGTGCCAGCAACTTACAGGGTTCAGCCGGGGAGCTGTTTTTT
TRBV5-6	-	TRBJ1-2	once	CASSLTARVYGYTF	TGTGCCAGCAGCTTGACTGCCAGGGTCTATGGCTACACCTTC
TRBV4-1	TRBD1	TRBJ2-7	-	CASSQPRTGPEQYF	TGCGCCAGCAGCCAACCCAGGACAGGGCCCGAGCAGTACTTC
TRBV11-3	TRBD1	TRBJ1-5	-	CASSFGQGWEQPQHF	TGTGCCAGCAGCTTTGGACAGGGTTGGGAACAGCCCCAGCATTTT
TRBV7-3	-	TRBJ1-2	-	CASSSQGIYGYTF	TGTGCCAGCAGCTCGCAGGGCATTTATGGCTACACCTTC
TRBV7-9	-	TRBJ1-4	-	CASSEGHYEKLFF	TGTGCCAGCAGCGAGGGTCATTATGAAAAACTGTTTTTT
TRBV28	-	TRBJ1-1	-	CASSPGTHFNTEAFF	TGTGCCAGCAGTCCCGGGACACACTTTAACACTGAAGCTTTCTTT
TRBV19	TRBD2	TRBJ2-2	-	CASSTLGTSGSSGELFF	TGTGCCAGTAGTACCCTGGGGACTAGCGGGAGTTCCGGGGAGCTGTTTTTT
TRBV25-1	-	TRBJ2-7	-	CASRTGYEQYF	TGTGCCAGCAGGACAGGTTACGAGCAGTACTTC
TRBV7-9	TRBD2	TRBJ2-2	-	CASSLGYGLAGVYGELFF	TGTGCCAGCAGCCTCGGTTACGGGCTAGCGGGAGTGTACGGGGAGCTGTTTTTT
TRBV25-1	TRBD2	TRBJ2-7	-	CASSEETSGNREQYF	TGTGCCAGCAGTGAAGAGACTAGCGGGAATCGGGAGCAGTACTTC
TRBV11-2	-	TRBJ1-5	-	CASSLGQAYQPQHF	TGTGCCAGCAGCTTAGGACAGGCTTATCAGCCCCAGCATTTT
TRBV7-2	TRBD2	TRBJ2-1	-	CASCLQVSGGYNEQFF	TGTGCCAGCTGTCTACAGGTATCGGGGGGATACAATGAGCAGTTCTTC
TRBV28	-	TRBJ1-5	-	CASSPWGRDTLNQPQHF	TGTGCCAGCAGTCCTTGGGGCAGGGATACCCTAAATCAGCCCCAGCATTTT
TRBV7-8	-	TRBJ2-7	-	CASSLVGSQGTYEQYF	TGTGCCAGCAGCTTAGTAGGGTCCCAGGGCACCTACGAGCAGTACTTC
TRBV11-3	TRBD1	TRBJ2-5	once	CASSLWGTGIQETQYF	TGTGCCAGCAGCTTATGGGGGACAGGCATCCAAGAGACCCAGTACTTC
TRBV7-9	TRBD2	TRBJ2-7	-	CASSSSGTSAYEQYF	TGTGCCAGCAGCTCCTCCGGGACTAGTGCCTACGAGCAGTACTTC
TRBV19	-	TRBJ2-1	-	CASSMSYNEQFF	TGTGCCAGTAGTATGTCTTACAATGAGCAGTTCTTC
TRBV28	TRBD2	TRBJ2-5	once	CASSLWTSGGAMETQYF	TGTGCCAGCAGTTTATGGACTAGCGGGGGGGCTATGGAGACCCAGTACTTC
TRBV28	-	TRBJ1-5	-	CANNRVDQPQHF	TGTGCCAACAACAGGGTTGATCAGCCCCAGCATTTT